This TCR beta chain emerged from a study of blood T cell repertoires in COVID-19. Measured with immunoSEQ multiplex PCR; TCRdb has only the in-frame clones, and not every one. The sample holds 150,000 or so clones, 70% to 80% seen once. Trimming took 1 base from V and 1 from J, leaving 11 bases between them. From germline, CDR1 is SGHAT and CDR2 FQNNGV. The CDR3 runs to 16 residues. The chain is built from TRBV11-2 and TRBJ1-5; D is unresolved. This TCR was sampled from a woman older than 75 with active or convalescent COVID-19. The material sequenced was peripheral blood. CDR3 region: CASSLGSGVSNQPQHF. The CDR3 nucleotides are TGTGCCAGCAGCTTAGGATCCGGGGTGAGCAATCAGCCCCAGCATTTT.